One sample yielded the 27 T cell receptor beta chains listed below, sequenced in a study of molecular identifiers for immune sequencing clone quantification. Using its own MiXCR run on the PCR reads, TCRdb lists one record per CDR3 protein. The sample carries more than 450,000 distinct CDR3 sequences, about a fifth recorded once. Specimen: naive CD8+ T cells from blood, with Jurkat cell RNA spiked in. As for subset: FACS-sorted CD8+CD4-CCR7+CD45RA+ naive T cells. These receptors were taken from a human donor in good health. Some libraries in this study had Jurkat cell RNA spiked in.

The V call is TRBV5-1, the J call TRBJ1-1, with D tentatively TRBD1 (5 bases). Germline V CDR1 and CDR2: SGHRS, YFSETQ. Deletions cut 3 bases from V and 4 bases from J, with 13 bases between. The CDR3 extends over 14 amino acids. CDR3 DNA: TGCGCCAGCAGCTGGGGCAGGGTCGGCACTGAAGCTTTCTTT. Translated, it gives CASSWGRVGTEAFF.

V is TRBV7-9 and J is TRBJ1-4; unclear D gene. V lost 5 bases and J lost 6, with 10 bases in between. The V gene's germline CDR1 is SEHNR and CDR2 FQNEAQ (reference sequence). There are 13 residues in the CDR3. CDR3 sequence reads: CASSLTMDEKLFF. The CDR3 nucleotides read TGTGCCAGCAGCCTAACCATGGATGAAAAACTGTTTTTT.

This clonotype was observed a handful of times. The CDR3 nucleotides are TGTGCCAGCCCCAGAGGGCGGGAGGGTTCGGAGACCCAGTACTTC. This gives the protein CASPRGREGSETQYF. The chain employs TRBV2 and TRBJ2-5; TRBD2 agrees at 9 bases. J gave up 5 bases and V 8 bases, and 12 bases lay outside the gene matches. This CDR3 contains 15 residues. Looked up from germline, CDR1 is SNHLY and CDR2 is FYNNEI.

There are many counts of this clonotype. The chain combines TRBV4-1 with TRBJ1-1; D is ambiguous. CDR3 length: 14 residues. CDR1 and CDR2 (germline): MGHRA, YSYEKL. Trimming left V 1 base short and J 0 bases short, with 6 bases between. DNA for the CDR3: TGCGCCAGCAGCCAAGTTGAAATGAACACTGAAGCTTTCTTT. It yields the protein CASSQVEMNTEAFF.

A remark on this clonotype: Given a much more abundant clone one base away, this may be a read error. CDR3 in amino acids: CASSFPDTYGQYF. CDR3 sequence (DNA): TGTGCCAGCAGCTTCCCTGACACCTACGGGCAGTACTTC. V and J are TRBV7-9 and TRBJ2-7; no reliable D call. Looked up from germline, CDR1 is SEHNR and CDR2 is FQNEAQ (reference sequence). CDR3 length: 13 residues. Based on the CDR3 plus reference TRBV7-9 and TRBJ2-7, the full variable domain is DTGVSQNPRHKITKRGQNVTFRCDPISEHNRLYWYRQTLGQGPEFLTYFQNEAQLEKSRLLSDRFSAERPKGSFSTLEIQRTEQGDSAMYLCASSFPDTYGQYFGPGTRLTVT.

This clonotype has only a few counts. This chain joins TRBV3-2 and TRBJ2-5; the table assigns TRBD1, which was not confirmed against the DNA. TRBV3-2 is a pseudogene locus. The CDR3 contains 15 residues. The DNA for the CDR3 is TGTGCCAGCAGCCAAGCAGGGAGTCGGCAAGGGACCCAGTACTTC. This gives the protein CASSQAGSRQGTQYF.

This chain uses TRBV6-5 with TRBJ2-7; D is ambiguous. V was shortened by 3 bases and J by 2 bases, with 17 bases between the two germline ends. CDR3 length: 16 amino acids. Germline CDR1 reads MNHEY; CDR2 reads SVGAGI. The CDR3 DNA follows: TGTGCCAGCAGTTATAACTCTCGGGCAGCGACCTACGAGCAGTACTTC. Encoded protein: CASSYNSRAATYEQYF.

In DNA form, the CDR3 reads TGCAGCGTTGATAGGGGCACCGGGGAGCTGTTTTTT. Translation: CSVDRGTGELFF. The J gene is TRBJ2-2, the V gene TRBV29-1; weak D call: TRBD1 (5 bases). CDR3 length equals 12 residues. Germline values: CDR1 SQVTM, CDR2 ANQGSEA. With 3 bases removed from V and 4 bases from J, the gap between germline ends came to 6 bases.

The chain couples TRBV4-3 to TRBJ1-1; no definite D call. The CDR3 sequence is 16 residues long. V was pared by 0 bases and J by 0 bases, with 11 bases between. Germline V gene lookup returns CDR1 LGHNA and CDR2 YSLEER. The CDR3 bases are TGCGCCAGCAGCCAAGATACGGCGGGGATGAACACTGAAGCTTTCTTT. This sequence encodes CASSQDTAGMNTEAFF.

This clonotype was counted at least ten times. V is TRBV27 and J is TRBJ2-7, with unresolved D. CDR1 and CDR2 from the germline V gene are MNHEY and SMNVEV (reference sequence). This CDR3 contains 11 residues. The germline V and J ends were trimmed by 4 bases and 5 bases, with 6 bases remaining between them. Here the CDR3 DNA reads TGTGCCAGCAGTTCTGGGCACGAGCAGTACTTC. Its translation: CASSSGHEQYF.

This clonotype appeared a few times. J is TRBJ2-1 and V is TRBV2; weak D call: TRBD2 (6 bases). Germline loops: CDR1 SNHLY, CDR2 FYNNEI. The CDR3 consists of 14 residues. Trimming cost V 11 bases and J 5 bases, with 19 bases left between them. CDR3 loop: CAVPTGRGNNEQFF. The CDR3 DNA is TGTGCCGTCCCCACCGGGAGAGGGAACAATGAGCAGTTCTTC. The full variable domain, in which reference TRBV2 and TRBJ2-1 provide the parts outside the CDR3, is EPEVTQTPSHQVTQMGQEVILRCVPISNHLYFYWYRQILGQKVEFLVSFYNNEISEKSEIFDDQFSVERPDGSNFTLKIRSTKLEDSAMYFCAVPTGRGNNEQFFGPGTRLTVL.

This clonotype was observed a handful of times. V usage is TRBV5-6 and J usage is TRBJ2-7; 8 bases map to TRBD2. V was clipped by 2 bases and J by 6 bases; unmatched bases: 7. In germline, CDR1 is SGHDT, CDR2 YYEEEE. The CDR3 has 14 amino acids. Here the CDR3 DNA reads TGTGCCAGCAGCTTCGGGACTAGTCTCGCCGAGCAGTACTTC. Protein sequence: CASSFGTSLAEQYF.

The rearrangement links TRBV6-1 to TRBJ2-5; D may be TRBD1 (6 bases). CDR1 and CDR2 (germline): MNHNS, SASEGT. The V end was cut by 2 bases, the J end by 1 base, with 8 bases between. The length of the CDR3 is 14 residues. DNA of the CDR3: TGTGCCAGCAGTGAATGGGACATCCAAGAGACCCAGTACTTC. Translating it yields CASSEWDIQETQYF.

This clonotype showed up many times. The rearrangement links TRBV5-6 to TRBJ2-7; TRBD2 matches 9 bases. CDR1 and CDR2 from the germline V gene are SGHDT and YYEEEE. There are 15 residues in the CDR3. The ends lost 3 bases at V and 4 bases at J; junction bases unmatched: 8. The CDR3 sequence: CASSSPGTSWYEQYF. For the CDR3, the DNA is TGTGCCAGCAGCTCCCCGGGGACTAGCTGGTACGAGCAGTACTTC.

As for this clonotype: Possible read error: a much larger clone is one base away. The chain couples TRBV4-3 to TRBJ1-4; D remains unclear. The CDR3 has 17 amino acids. In germline, CDR1 is LGHNA, CDR2 YSLEER. CDR3 region: CASSQGRQLVSNETLFF. CDR3 DNA sequence: TGCGCCAGCAGCCAAGGTCGTCAGTTGGTATCTAATGAAACACTGTTTTTT.

Concerning this clonotype: Just one base apart from a much larger clone, this may be a read error. The gene calls are TRBV6-5 and TRBJ2-3, with 13 positions matching TRBD2. V shed 7 bases and J 6 bases; nucleotides not matched to a gene: 7. Germline CDR1 is MNHEY and CDR2 is SVGAGI. The length of the CDR3 is 15 residues. The CDR3 DNA reads as TGTGCCAGCACCGGCGGGACTAGCGGGATGGATACGCAGTATTTT. Its protein is CASTGGTSGMDTQYF.

Ten or more counts support this clonotype. The chain is built from TRBV30 and TRBJ1-1; no definite D call. The germline V and J ends were trimmed by 0 bases and 11 bases, with 10 bases remaining between them. Germline-derived CDR1 and CDR2 are GTSNPN and SVGIG (reference sequence). This CDR3 has 11 amino acids. This chain's CDR3 is CAWSVSHSAFF. CDR3 sequence (DNA): TGTGCCTGGAGTGTATCACATTCGGCTTTCTTT.

This chain uses TRBV3-1 with TRBJ2-7; 7 bases are a match to TRBD2. Germline lookup yields CDR1 LGHDT and CDR2 YNNKEL (reference sequence). Unmatched junction bases numbered 11, after V lost 4 bases and J lost 2 bases. The CDR3 loop spans 16 amino acids. CDR3 sequence reads: CASSPEGREGTYEQYF. The CDR3 DNA is TGTGCCAGCAGCCCCGAAGGAAGGGAGGGGACCTACGAGCAGTACTTC.

This clonotype was found many times. The V gene is TRBV7-9, the J gene TRBJ1-4; D unresolved. Germline V gives CDR1 SEHNR, CDR2 FQNEAQ (reference sequence). CDR3 length: 15 amino acids. V was clipped by 5 bases and J by 0 bases, with 10 bases between them. In nucleotides, the CDR3 is TGTGCCAGCAGCACGAACCCTGCAACTAATGAAAAACTGTTTTTT. It is translated as CASSTNPATNEKLFF. Looking up the rest from reference TRBV7-9 and TRBJ1-4 gives the full variable domain: DTGVSQNPRHKITKRGQNVTFRCDPISEHNRLYWYRQTLGQGPEFLTYFQNEAQLEKSRLLSDRFSAERPKGSFSTLEIQRTEQGDSAMYLCASSTNPATNEKLFFGSGTQLSVL.

The chain joins TRBV20-1 to TRBJ2-1, with TRBD1 matching 8 bases. V trimming: 5 bases; J trimming: 8 bases; junction bases outside the gene matches: 17. CDR1 is DFQATT and CDR2 is SNEGSKA in the germline V gene (reference sequence). The CDR3 length is 16 residues. The CDR3 DNA is TGCAGTGCTTCAGCTGATGACAGGGGTCGCATGGATGAGCAGTTCTTC. Encoded protein: CSASADDRGRMDEQFF.

Regarding this clonotype: Relative to the germline gene, one junction end is altered; a read error may explain this. The CDR3 bases are TGTGCTAGCAAGAGGGGGACCTATCAGCCCCAGCATTTT. Residues: CASKRGTYQPQHF. The chain combines TRBV7-7 with TRBJ1-5; weak D call: TRBD1 (6 bases). Germline V CDR1 and CDR2: SSHAT, FNYEAQ (reference sequence). The CDR3 has 13 amino acids. Together with reference TRBV7-7 and TRBJ1-5, the CDR3 gives the full variable domain: GAGVSQSPRYKVTKRGQDVTLRCDPISSHATLYWYQQALGQGPEFLTYFNYEAQPDKSGLPSDRFSAERPEGSISTLTIQRTEQRDSAMYRCASKRGTYQPQHFGDGTRLSIL.

This clonotype turned up a few times. The chain recombines TRBV7-9 with TRBJ2-3, with 7 nucleotides matching TRBD1. V gave up 5 bases and J gave up 3 bases; unmatched junction bases: 8. CDR1 is SEHNR, CDR2 FQNEAQ, per germline (reference sequence). The CDR3 is made up of 15 amino acids. This chain's CDR3 is CASSVGQVKTDTQYF. In nucleotides, the CDR3 is TGTGCCAGCAGCGTAGGACAGGTGAAGACAGATACGCAGTATTTT.

V usage is TRBV4-1 and J usage is TRBJ2-7, with D unresolved. V was shortened by 3 bases and J by 0 bases, with 12 bases between the two germline ends. Germline V gene sequence: CDR1 MGHRA, CDR2 YSYEKL. The CDR3 spans 15 residues. The CDR3 reads CASSQIRVSSYEQYF. The CDR3, as DNA: TGCGCCAGCAGCCAGATTAGGGTGTCCTCCTACGAGCAGTACTTC.

This chain joins TRBV12-5 and TRBJ1-6; D gene unclear. Germline values: CDR1 LGHNT, CDR2 FRNRAP. V lost 0 bases to trimming and J lost 11 bases, with 14 bases between them. This CDR3 region has 15 residues. CDR3 DNA: TGTGCTAGTGGTTTGGTTGTGCCCTACGGACCACCCCTCCACTTT. Encoded protein: CASGLVVPYGPPLHF.

For this clonotype: This sequence may be a read error, since a much larger clone differs from it by one base. The chain has TRBV6-5 and TRBJ2-5; unclear D gene. Germline CDR1 and CDR2: MNHEY and SVGAGI. V gave up 7 bases and J gave up 4 bases, with 10 bases separating them. CDR3 size: 12 residues. CDR3 residues: CASNWGRETQYF. DNA for the CDR3: TGTGCCAGCAATTGGGGAAGAGAGACCCAGTACTTC.

V and J are TRBV11-2 and TRBJ2-2; D may be TRBD1 (5 bases). V lost 5 bases and J 0 bases, leaving 19 bases between the germline ends. This CDR3 is built from 18 residues. Germline CDR1 and CDR2: SGHAT and FQNNGV. The DNA for the CDR3 is TGTGCCAGCAGCGGCACCGCTGGGGCAGGGACGAACACCGGGGAGCTGTTTTTT. Translated, it gives CASSGTAGAGTNTGELFF.

Details on this clonotype: Relative to the germline gene, one junction end is altered; a read error may explain this. The chain's CDR3 is CAGSPGTVSYEQYF. The CDR3 DNA reads TGTGCCGGCAGTCCGGGGACAGTTTCCTACGAGCAGTACTTC. The chain couples TRBV12-3 or TRBV12-4 to TRBJ2-7, with TRBD1 identical over 7 bases. The CDR3 length is 14 residues.